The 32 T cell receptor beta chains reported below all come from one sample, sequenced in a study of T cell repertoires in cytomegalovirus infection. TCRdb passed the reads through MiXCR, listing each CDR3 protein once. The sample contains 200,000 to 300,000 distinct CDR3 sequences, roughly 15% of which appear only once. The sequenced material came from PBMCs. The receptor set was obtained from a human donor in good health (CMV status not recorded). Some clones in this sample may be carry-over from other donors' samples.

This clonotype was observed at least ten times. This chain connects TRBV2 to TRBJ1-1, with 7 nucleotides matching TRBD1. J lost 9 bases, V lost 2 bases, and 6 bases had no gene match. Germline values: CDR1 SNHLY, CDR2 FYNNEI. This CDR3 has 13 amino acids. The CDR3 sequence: CASSEYQQGKAFF. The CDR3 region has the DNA TGTGCCAGCAGTGAATATCAACAGGGGAAAGCTTTCTTT. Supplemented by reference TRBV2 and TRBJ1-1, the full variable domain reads EPEVTQTPSHQVTQMGQEVILRCVPISNHLYFYWYRQILGQKVEFLVSFYNNEISEKSEIFDDQFSVERPDGSNFTLKIRSTKLEDSAMYFCASSEYQQGKAFFGQGTRLTVV.

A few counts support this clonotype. This CDR3 is CSCTSGREKSYNEQFF. The CDR3 nucleotides read TGCAGCTGTACTAGCGGGAGGGAAAAATCCTACAATGAGCAGTTCTTC. V gene TRBV29-1 combines with J gene TRBJ2-1, with TRBD2 matching over 13 bases. There are 16 residues in the CDR3. V trimming: 8 bases; J trimming: 1 base; junction bases outside the gene matches: 8. Germline assignment: CDR1 SQVTM and CDR2 ANQGSEA.

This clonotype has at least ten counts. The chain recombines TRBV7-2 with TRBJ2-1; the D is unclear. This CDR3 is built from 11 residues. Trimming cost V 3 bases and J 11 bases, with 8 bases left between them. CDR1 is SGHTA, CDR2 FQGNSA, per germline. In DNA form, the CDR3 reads TGTGCCAGCAGCTTTAGCTTTAAGCAGTTCTTC. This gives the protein CASSFSFKQFF.

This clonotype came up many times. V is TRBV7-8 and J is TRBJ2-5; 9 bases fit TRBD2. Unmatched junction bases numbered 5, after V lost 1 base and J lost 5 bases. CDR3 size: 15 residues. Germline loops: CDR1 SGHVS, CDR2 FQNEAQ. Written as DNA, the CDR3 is TGTGCCAGCAGCTTAGGTCTAGCGGGACGGGAGACCCAGTACTTC. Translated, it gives CASSLGLAGRETQYF.

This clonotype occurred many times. CDR3 nucleotides: TGCGCCAGCAGCCAAGATACGGATCAGCCCCAGCATTTT. Protein product: CASSQDTDQPQHF. The chain uses TRBV4-1 and TRBJ1-5; D is unclear. CDR3 size: 13 residues. Germline V gene sequence: CDR1 MGHRA, CDR2 YSYEKL. Trimming removed 0 bases at V and 5 bases at J, with 5 bases between.

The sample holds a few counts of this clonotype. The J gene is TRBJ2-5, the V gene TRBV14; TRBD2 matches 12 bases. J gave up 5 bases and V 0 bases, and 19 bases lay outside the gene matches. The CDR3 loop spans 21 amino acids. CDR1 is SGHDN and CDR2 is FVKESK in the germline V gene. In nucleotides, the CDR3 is TGTGCCAGCAGCCAAGATCCGACCCGCCGACTAGCGGGGGAGTGGTGGGAGACCCAGTACTTC. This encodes CASSQDPTRRLAGEWWETQYF. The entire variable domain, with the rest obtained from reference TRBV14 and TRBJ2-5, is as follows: EAGVTQFPSHSVIEKGQTVTLRCDPISGHDNLYWYRRVMGKEIKFLLHFVKESKQDESGMPNNRFLAERTGGTYSTLKVQPAELEDSGVYFCASSQDPTRRLAGEWWETQYFGPGTRLLVL.

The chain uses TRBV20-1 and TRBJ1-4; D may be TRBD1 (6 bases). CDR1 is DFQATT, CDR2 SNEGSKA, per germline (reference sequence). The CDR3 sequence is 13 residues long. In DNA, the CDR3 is TGCAGCGCTGCACAGGGAACTAATGAAAAACTGTTTTTT. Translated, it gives CSAAQGTNEKLFF.

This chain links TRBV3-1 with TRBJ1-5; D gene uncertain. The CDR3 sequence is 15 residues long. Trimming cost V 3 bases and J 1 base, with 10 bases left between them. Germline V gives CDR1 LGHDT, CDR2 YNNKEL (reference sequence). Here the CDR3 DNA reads TGTGCCAGCAGCCAGTCCCGGGGAAGCAATCAGCCCCAGCATTTT. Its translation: CASSQSRGSNQPQHF.

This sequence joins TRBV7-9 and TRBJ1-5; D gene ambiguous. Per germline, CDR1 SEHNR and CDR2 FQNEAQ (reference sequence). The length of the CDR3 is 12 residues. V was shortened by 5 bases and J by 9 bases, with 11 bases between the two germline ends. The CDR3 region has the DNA TGTGCCAGCAGCCTCGGACGAAGGCCCCAGCATTTT. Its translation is CASSLGRRPQHF.

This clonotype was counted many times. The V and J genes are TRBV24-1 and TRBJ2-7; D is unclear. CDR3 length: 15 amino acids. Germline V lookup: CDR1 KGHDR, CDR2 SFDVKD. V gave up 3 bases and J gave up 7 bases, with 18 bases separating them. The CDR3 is CATSDPGATSGEQYF. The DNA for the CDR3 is TGTGCCACCAGTGATCCCGGAGCTACCTCTGGGGAGCAGTACTTC.

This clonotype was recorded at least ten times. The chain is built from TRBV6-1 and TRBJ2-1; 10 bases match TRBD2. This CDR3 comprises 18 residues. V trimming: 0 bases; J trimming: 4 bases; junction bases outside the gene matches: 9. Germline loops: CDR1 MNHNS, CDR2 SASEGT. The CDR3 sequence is CASSEAPSGSIPYNEQFF. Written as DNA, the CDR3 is TGTGCCAGCAGTGAAGCTCCTAGCGGGAGTATCCCGTACAATGAGCAGTTCTTC.

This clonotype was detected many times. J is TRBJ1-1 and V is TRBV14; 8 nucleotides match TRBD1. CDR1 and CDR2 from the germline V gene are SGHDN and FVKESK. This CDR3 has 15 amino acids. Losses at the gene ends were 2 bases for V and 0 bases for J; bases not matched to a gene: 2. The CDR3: CASSQRTGMNTEAFF. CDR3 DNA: TGTGCCAGCAGCCAACGGACAGGGATGAACACTGAAGCTTTCTTT.

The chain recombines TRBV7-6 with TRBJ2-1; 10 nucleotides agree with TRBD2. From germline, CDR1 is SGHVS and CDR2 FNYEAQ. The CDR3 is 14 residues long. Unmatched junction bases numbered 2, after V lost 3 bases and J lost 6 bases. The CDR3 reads CASSFWTSGNEQFF. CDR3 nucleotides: TGTGCCAGCAGCTTCTGGACTAGCGGCAATGAGCAGTTCTTC.

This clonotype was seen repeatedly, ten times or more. CDR3 in DNA: TGTGCCAGCAGAAAGCGGGCTAGCACAGATACGCAGTATTTT. Translation gives CASRKRASTDTQYF. This chain links TRBV7-3 with TRBJ2-3; D is perhaps TRBD2 (6 bases). V dropped 6 bases and J dropped 0 bases, with 10 bases sitting between them. The germline V gene encodes CDR1 SGHTA and CDR2 FQGTGA. This CDR3 is built from 14 residues.

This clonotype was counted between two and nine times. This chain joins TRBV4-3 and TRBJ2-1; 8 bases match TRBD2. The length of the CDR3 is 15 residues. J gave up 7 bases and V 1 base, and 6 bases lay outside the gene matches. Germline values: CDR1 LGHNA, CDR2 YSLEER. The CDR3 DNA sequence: TGCGCCAGCAGCCAAGTGACGGGAGGGCCTAATGAGCAGTTCTTC. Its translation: CASSQVTGGPNEQFF.

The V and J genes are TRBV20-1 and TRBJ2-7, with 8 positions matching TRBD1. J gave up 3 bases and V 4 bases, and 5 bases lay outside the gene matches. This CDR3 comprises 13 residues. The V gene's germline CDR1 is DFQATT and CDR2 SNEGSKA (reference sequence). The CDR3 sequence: CSATQTGGYEQYF. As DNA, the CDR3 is TGCAGTGCTACCCAAACAGGGGGCTACGAGCAGTACTTC.

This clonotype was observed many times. For the CDR3, the DNA is TGTGCCAGCAGCTTAGAGAGGAGGACTGAAGCTTTCTTT. It encodes CASSLERRTEAFF. This chain connects TRBV7-9 to TRBJ1-1; no clear D gene. In germline, CDR1 is SEHNR, CDR2 FQNEAQ (reference sequence). The CDR3 extends over 13 amino acids. Trimming took 1 base from V and 5 from J, leaving 8 bases between them.

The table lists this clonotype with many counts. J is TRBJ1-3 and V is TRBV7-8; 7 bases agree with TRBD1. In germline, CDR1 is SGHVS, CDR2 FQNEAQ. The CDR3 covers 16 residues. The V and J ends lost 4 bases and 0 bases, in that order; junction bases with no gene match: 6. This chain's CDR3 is CASSSWGDSSGNTIYF. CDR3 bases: TGTGCCAGCAGCTCGTGGGGGGACAGCTCTGGAAACACCATATATTTT.

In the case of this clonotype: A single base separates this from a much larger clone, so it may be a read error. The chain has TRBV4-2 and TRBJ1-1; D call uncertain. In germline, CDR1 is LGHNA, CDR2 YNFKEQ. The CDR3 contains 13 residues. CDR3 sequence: CVSSQEGGTEAFF. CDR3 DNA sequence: TGTGTCAGCAGCCAAGAAGGCGGAACTGAAGCTTTCTTT.

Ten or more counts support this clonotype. DNA of the CDR3: TGTGCCAGCAGCTTCGAGAACCTCCATGGGACGCAGTATTTT. Its protein is CASSFENLHGTQYF. This rearrangement joins TRBV7-8 to TRBJ2-3; no reliable D call. Germline V gene lookup returns CDR1 SGHVS and CDR2 FQNEAQ. The CDR3 contains 14 residues. V lost 3 bases and J 9 bases, leaving 16 bases between the germline ends. Full variable domain (missing parts from reference TRBV7-8 and TRBJ2-3): GAGVSQSPRYKVAKRGQDVALRCDPISGHVSLFWYQQALGQGPEFLTYFQNEAQLDKSGLPSDRFFAERPEGSVSTLKIQRTQQEDSAVYLCASSFENLHGTQYFGPGTRLTVL.

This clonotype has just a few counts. The CDR3 DNA is TGTGCCAGCAGCTTAAGGGACGTCAACCAGCCCCAGCATTTT. Residues: CASSLRDVNQPQHF. The chain has TRBV7-3 and TRBJ1-5; weak D call: TRBD1 (5 bases). With 1 base removed from V and 7 bases from J, the gap between germline ends came to 11 bases. The CDR3 spans 14 residues. Looked up from germline, CDR1 is SGHTA and CDR2 is FQGTGA.

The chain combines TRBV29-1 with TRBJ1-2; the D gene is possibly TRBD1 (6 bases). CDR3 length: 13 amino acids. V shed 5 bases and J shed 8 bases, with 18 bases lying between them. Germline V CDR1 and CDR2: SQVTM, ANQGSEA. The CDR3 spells CSVFLTGGGGYTF. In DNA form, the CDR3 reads TGCAGCGTTTTTTTGACAGGTGGTGGGGGCTACACCTTC.

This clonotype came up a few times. CDR3 DNA: TGCAGCCTACCCGGGACAGGAGGTGACTATGGCTACACCTTC. Translation gives CSLPGTGGDYGYTF. V usage is TRBV29-1 and J usage is TRBJ1-2; 8 bases line up with TRBD1. The CDR3 is 14 residues long. J gave up 3 bases and V 8 bases, and 11 bases lay outside the gene matches. Germline CDR1 reads SQVTM; CDR2 reads ANQGSEA.

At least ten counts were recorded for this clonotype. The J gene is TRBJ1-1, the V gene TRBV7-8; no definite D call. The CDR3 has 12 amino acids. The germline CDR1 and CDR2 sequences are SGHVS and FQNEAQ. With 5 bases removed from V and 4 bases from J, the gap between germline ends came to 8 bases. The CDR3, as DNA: TGTGCCAGCAGCCTGTTCGGCACTGAAGCTTTCTTT. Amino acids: CASSLFGTEAFF.

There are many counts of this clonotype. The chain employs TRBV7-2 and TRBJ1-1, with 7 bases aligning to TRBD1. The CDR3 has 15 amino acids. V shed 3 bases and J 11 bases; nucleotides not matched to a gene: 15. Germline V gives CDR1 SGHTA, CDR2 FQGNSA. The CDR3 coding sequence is TGTGCCAGCAGCTTTATAAAAGGGGGCGCGATGAATGCTTTCTTT. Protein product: CASSFIKGGAMNAFF.

CDR3 protein: CASSVVAGEGDTQYF. In DNA form, the CDR3 reads TGTGCCAGCAGCGTAGTAGCGGGAGAAGGAGATACGCAGTATTTT. The rearrangement uses TRBV9 and TRBJ2-3, with 9 positions matching TRBD2. Trimming cost V 0 bases and J 5 bases; bases outside gene matches: 4. The CDR3 sequence is 15 residues long. Germline values: CDR1 SGDLS, CDR2 YYNGEE.

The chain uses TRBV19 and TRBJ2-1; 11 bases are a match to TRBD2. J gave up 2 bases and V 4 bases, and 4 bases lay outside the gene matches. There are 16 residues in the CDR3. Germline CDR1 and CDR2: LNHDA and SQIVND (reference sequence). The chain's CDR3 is CASSKLAGATYNEQFF. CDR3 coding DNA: TGTGCCAGTAGTAAACTAGCGGGGGCGACCTACAATGAGCAGTTCTTC.

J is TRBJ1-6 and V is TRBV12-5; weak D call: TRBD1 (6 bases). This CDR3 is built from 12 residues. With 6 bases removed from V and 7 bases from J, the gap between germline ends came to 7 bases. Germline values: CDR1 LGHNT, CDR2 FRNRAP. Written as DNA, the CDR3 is TGTGCTAGTGGCGGGGGCAATTCACCCCTCCACTTT. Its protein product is CASGGGNSPLHF.

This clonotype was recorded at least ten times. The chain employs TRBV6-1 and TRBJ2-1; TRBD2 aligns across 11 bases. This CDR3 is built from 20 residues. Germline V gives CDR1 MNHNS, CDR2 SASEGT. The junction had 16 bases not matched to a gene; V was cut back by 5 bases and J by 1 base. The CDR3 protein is CASSSELAGAPDVSYNEQFF. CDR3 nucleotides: TGTGCCAGCAGTTCAGAACTAGCGGGGGCTCCAGATGTGTCCTACAATGAGCAGTTCTTC.

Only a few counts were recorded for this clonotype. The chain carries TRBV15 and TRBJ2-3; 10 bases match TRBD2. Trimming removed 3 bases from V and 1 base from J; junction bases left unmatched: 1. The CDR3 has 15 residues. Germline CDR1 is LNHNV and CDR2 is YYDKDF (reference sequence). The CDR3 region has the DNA TGTGCCACCAGCAGCGGACTAGCGGGCACAGATACGCAGTATTTT. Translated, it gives CATSSGLAGTDTQYF.

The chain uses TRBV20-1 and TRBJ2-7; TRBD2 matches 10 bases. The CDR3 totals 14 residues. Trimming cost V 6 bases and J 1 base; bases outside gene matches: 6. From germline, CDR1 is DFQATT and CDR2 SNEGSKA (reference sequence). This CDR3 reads CSAIGTSESYEQYF. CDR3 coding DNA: TGCAGTGCAATTGGGACTAGCGAATCCTACGAGCAGTACTTC.

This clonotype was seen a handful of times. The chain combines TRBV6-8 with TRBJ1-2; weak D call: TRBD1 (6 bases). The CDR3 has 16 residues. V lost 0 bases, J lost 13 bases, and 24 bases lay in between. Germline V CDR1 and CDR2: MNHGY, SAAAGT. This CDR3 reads CASSYSATGGKEGSTF. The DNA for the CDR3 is TGTGCCAGCAGTTACTCAGCGACAGGCGGGAAAGAGGGGAGCACCTTC.